This T cell receptor beta chain originates from a study of blood T cells in healthy people across ages. For the study at large: Template-switching capture recovered about one barcoded beta molecule per two T cells. Whole-study findings and limits: PBMC samples, being unsorted, prevented any conclusive comparison of naive and antigen-experienced cells.

This clonotype came up many times. What it binds is unknown. Every participating donor contributed 8 to 10 milliliters of peripheral blood through a draw. The length of the CDR3 is 16 residues. The germline CDR1 and CDR2 sequences are LGHNT and FRNRAP. The junction had 6 bases not matched to a gene; V was cut back by 2 bases and J by 2 bases. Primers used in a second PCR of roughly 6 to 12 cycles were a sample-barcoded 5' primer and a J-beta primer mix. One entry per CDR3 protein, called by TCRdb with MiXCR from the 5' RACE reads. The sample gives approximately 1,000,000 distinct CDR3 sequences, more than 30% of which show up once; around 13% is in the top ten.

The TCR originated in a man in his late teens or twenties in good health. V is TRBV12-5 and J is TRBJ2-1, with 7 bases that match TRBD2. The material sequenced was blood. The CDR3 region has the DNA TGTGCTAGTGGTTTGAGTAGCGGGTACACCTACAATGAGCAGTTCTTC. This encodes CASGLSSGYTYNEQFF.